This T cell receptor (beta chain) was identified in a study of T cell responses to AZD1222 COVID-19 vaccine. Regarding the study as a whole: Spike-specific TCR breadth rose after two AZD1222 doses, and depth rose as well. White British donors predominated, females outnumbered males, and clonal diversity was possibly underestimated.

Using immunoSEQ multiplex PCR, the repertoire was profiled, and TCRdb retains in-frame clones only, with some absent. The table has approximately 74,000 clones, around four fifths seen once; the top ten hold 20% to 25%. In the case of this clone: The antigen remains undetermined.

Germline lookup yields CDR1 SGHAT and CDR2 FQDESV (reference sequence). The CDR3 runs to 14 residues. Trimming took 2 bases from V and 8 from J, leaving 15 bases between them. This specimen was peripheral blood, taken 28 days after the second AZD1222 dose. The source is an adult who received the AZD1222 COVID-19 vaccine. The chain joins TRBV11-1 to TRBJ1-1; D is ambiguous. CDR3 DNA sequence: TGTGCCAGCAGCTTAAGGATGGACCAGTCAGAAGCTTTCTTT. It translates to CASSLRMDQSEAFF.